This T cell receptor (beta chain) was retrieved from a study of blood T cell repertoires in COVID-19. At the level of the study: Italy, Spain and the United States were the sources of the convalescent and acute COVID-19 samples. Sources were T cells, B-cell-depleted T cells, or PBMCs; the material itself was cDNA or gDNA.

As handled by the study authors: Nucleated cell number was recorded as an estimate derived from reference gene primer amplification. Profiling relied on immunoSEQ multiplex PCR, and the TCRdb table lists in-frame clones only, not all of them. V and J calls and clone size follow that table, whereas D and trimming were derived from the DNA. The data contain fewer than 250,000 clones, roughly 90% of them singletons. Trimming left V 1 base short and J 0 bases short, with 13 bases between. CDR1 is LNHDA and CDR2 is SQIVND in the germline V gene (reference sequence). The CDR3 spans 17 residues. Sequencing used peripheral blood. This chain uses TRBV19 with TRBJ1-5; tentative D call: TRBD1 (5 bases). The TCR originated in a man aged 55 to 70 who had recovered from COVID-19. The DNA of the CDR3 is TGTGCCAGTAGTATAGGTTGGACATTATATAGCAATCAGCCCCAGCATTTT. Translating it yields CASSIGWTLYSNQPQHF.